The 30 T cell receptor beta chains in this list originate from one sample, sequenced in a study of response to subunit inactivated influenza vaccine. TCRdb reprocessed the RT-PCR reads with MiXCR, giving one entry per CDR3 protein. The sample comprises around 190,000 distinct CDR3 sequences, under 15% of which are singletons, and roughly 24% rests with the top ten. The sample consisted of CD8+ T cells sorted from PBMCs, taken 5 to 6 days after vaccination. Receptor source: a man between 45 and 60 years old who received an inactivated influenza vaccine.

This clonotype has ten or more counts. The rearrangement joins TRBV12-3 or TRBV12-4 to TRBJ2-7; weak D call: TRBD2 (5 bases). The CDR3 loop spans 13 amino acids. Trimming took 7 bases from V and 6 from J, leaving 16 bases between them. The chain's CDR3 is CASTILVSGEQYF. The CDR3 bases are TGTGCCAGCACCATACTAGTTTCAGGCGAGCAGTACTTC.

The chain employs TRBV29-1 and TRBJ2-1; D remains unclear. CDR3 length: 13 amino acids. Looked up from germline, CDR1 is SQVTM and CDR2 is ANQGSEA. Trimming took 1 base from V and 3 from J, leaving 7 bases between them. CDR3 sequence (DNA): TGCAGCGTTGAAGGGGCCGACTACAATGAGCAGTTCTTC. Protein: CSVEGADYNEQFF.

The chain has TRBV5-5 and TRBJ2-2, with 12 bases fitting TRBD2. Germline V gives CDR1 SGHKS, CDR2 YYEKEE (reference sequence). This CDR3 comprises 17 residues. The V gene end was trimmed by 1 base and the J gene end by 4 bases; junction bases not matched to a gene: 5. This CDR3 reads CASSLSSGGAFTGELFF. The CDR3 bases are TGTGCCAGCAGCTTGTCTAGCGGGGGGGCCTTCACCGGGGAGCTGTTTTTT.

This clonotype was counted only a few times. The chain couples TRBV9 to TRBJ1-2; no clear D. The germline CDR1 and CDR2 sequences are SGDLS and YYNGEE. V dropped 4 bases and J dropped 2 bases, with 9 bases sitting between them. The CDR3 totals 13 residues. The CDR3 DNA sequence: TGTGCCAGCAGCCCAACAAGAAACTATGGCTACACCTTC. It specifies CASSPTRNYGYTF.

V gene TRBV12-3 or TRBV12-4 combines with J gene TRBJ2-3; possibly TRBD2 for D (6 bases). Trimming took off 7 bases at V and 2 bases at J, with 28 bases between the two ends. CDR3 length: 19 residues. This CDR3 reads CASNLVVGNGTLHTDTQYF. The CDR3 nucleotides are TGTGCCAGCAACCTGGTGGTGGGAAACGGGACTTTACACACAGATACGCAGTATTTT.

This clonotype was recorded a few times. V is TRBV4-1 and J is TRBJ1-5, with a weak D call TRBD1 (5 bases). Germline V gene lookup returns CDR1 MGHRA and CDR2 YSYEKL. V lost 0 bases and J 6 bases, leaving 15 bases between the germline ends. The length of the CDR3 is 16 residues. Written as DNA, the CDR3 is TGCGCCAGCAGCCAAGATGCAGGGAGGCCGAGTCAGCCCCAGCATTTT. It translates to CASSQDAGRPSQPQHF.

This clonotype was detected a few times. The V and J genes are TRBV24-1 and TRBJ2-1; 10 bases line up with TRBD2. V lost 10 bases, J lost 8 bases, and 13 bases stayed unmatched. Germline loops: CDR1 KGHDR, CDR2 SFDVKD. This CDR3 region has 15 residues. The DNA of the CDR3 is TGTGCCACTTCGGCCCTAGCGGGAGTCTCAGATGAGCAGTTCTTC. This gives the protein CATSALAGVSDEQFF.

The chain recombines TRBV4-1 with TRBJ1-4; TRBD1 matches 11 bases. CDR1 is MGHRA and CDR2 is YSYEKL in the germline V gene. The V and J ends lost 1 base and 7 bases, in that order; junction bases with no gene match: 8. The CDR3 totals 17 residues. The CDR3 sequence: CASSQGLDRGLGEKLFF. CDR3 in DNA: TGCGCCAGCAGCCAAGGTTTGGACAGGGGGCTTGGTGAAAAACTGTTTTTT.

In DNA form, the CDR3 reads TGTGCCAGCAGCTTTCCGGGACAGGGGTACTACGAGCAGTACTTC. This translates into CASSFPGQGYYEQYF. The rearrangement uses TRBV13 and TRBJ2-7; 10 nucleotides agree with TRBD1. In germline, CDR1 is PRHDT, CDR2 FYEKMQ (reference sequence). With V trimmed by 3 bases and J by 3 bases, 5 bases remained unmatched. The CDR3 consists of 15 residues.

This clonotype was detected only a few times. The DNA of the CDR3 is TGTGCCACATCATGGGGGACCTACAATGAGCAGTTCTTC. This codes for CATSWGTYNEQFF. The J gene is TRBJ2-1, the V gene TRBV15, with D perhaps given as TRBD1 or TRBD2 (5 bases each). Germline V lookup: CDR1 LNHNV, CDR2 YYDKDF (reference sequence). This CDR3 has 13 residues. Between the trimmed V and J ends, which lost 9 bases and 2 bases, there was a span of 11 bases.

V usage is TRBV4-3 and J usage is TRBJ2-2, with D maybe TRBD1 (7 bases). This CDR3 comprises 17 residues. Germline V lookup: CDR1 LGHNA, CDR2 YSLEER. Trimming cost V 1 base and J 4 bases, with 16 bases left between them. CDR3 region: CASSQGVTGRLTGELFF. The CDR3 DNA is TGCGCCAGCAGCCAAGGGGTGACAGGGAGGCTCACCGGGGAGCTGTTTTTT.

This clonotype was seen a few times. This rearrangement joins TRBV29-1 to TRBJ2-2; D is unresolved. CDR1 and CDR2 from the germline V gene are SQVTM and ANQGSEA. The V end lost 2 bases, the J end lost 4 bases, and 11 bases lay between the germline ends. This CDR3 is 14 amino acids long. CDR3 nucleotide sequence: TGCAGCGTTGAACCAAGATTGGGCACCGGGGAGCTGTTTTTT. Protein sequence: CSVEPRLGTGELFF.

This chain connects TRBV4-1 to TRBJ2-7, with 9 bases matching TRBD1. The junction had 7 bases not matched to a gene; V was cut back by 4 bases and J by 0 bases. The CDR3 contains 16 residues. Germline CDR1 reads MGHRA; CDR2 reads YSYEKL. The chain's CDR3 is CASSPGPGQGSYEQYF. The DNA for the CDR3 is TGCGCCAGCAGCCCTGGCCCGGGACAGGGCTCCTACGAGCAGTACTTC.

The V call is TRBV12-3 or TRBV12-4, the J call TRBJ2-7, with D perhaps TRBD2 (6 bases). Trimming left V 6 bases short and J 3 bases short, with 15 bases between. The CDR3 extends over 14 amino acids. CDR3 nucleotide sequence: TGTGCCAGCAGCCCCACGGGGGTAGTCTACGAGCAGTACTTC. It yields the protein CASSPTGVVYEQYF.

This clonotype came up a few times. The chain joins TRBV15 to TRBJ2-1; D is perhaps TRBD2 (5 bases). Germline CDR1 and CDR2: LNHNV and YYDKDF (reference sequence). This CDR3 has 14 amino acids. Deletions cut 5 bases from V and 6 bases from J, with 14 bases between. The CDR3 coding sequence is TGTGCCACCAGCCCCCGGGGTAGTGGCAATGAGCAGTTCTTC. The encoded protein is CATSPRGSGNEQFF.

The chain is built from TRBV7-9 and TRBJ2-7; TRBD1 matches at 7 bases. Germline V gene data show CDR1 as SEHNR and CDR2 as FQNEAQ (reference sequence). J was trimmed by 5 bases and V by 3 bases; bases with no gene match: 4. The CDR3 contains 13 residues. CDR3 DNA sequence: TGTGCCAGCAGCTTGGGTGGACAGGACGAGCAGTACTTC. Amino acids: CASSLGGQDEQYF.

V and J are TRBV10-3 and TRBJ2-7, with D hard to call. V shed 10 bases and J shed 3 bases, with 7 bases lying between them. The CDR3 has 10 amino acids. The germline V gene has CDR1 ENHRY and CDR2 SYGVKD. The CDR3: CATRDYEQYF. CDR3 bases: TGTGCCACCCGAGACTACGAGCAGTACTTC.

In its sample, this clonotype was seen many times. The CDR3 DNA reads as TGTGCCAGCAGCCCCATTTCAGGACTAGACGAGGGGTGGTATTTT. Translation gives CASSPISGLDEGWYF. The chain is built from TRBV5-6 and TRBJ2-3; TRBD2 matches 7 bases. CDR3 length: 15 amino acids. Germline V CDR1 and CDR2: SGHDT, YYEEEE. V lost 4 bases to trimming and J lost 14 bases; unmatched junction nucleotides: 19. The entire variable domain, with the rest obtained from reference TRBV5-6 and TRBJ2-3, is as follows: DAGVTQSPTHLIKTRGQQVTLRCSPKSGHDTVSWYQQALGQGPQFIFQYYEEEERQRGNFPDRFSGHQFPNYSSELNVNALLLGDSALYLCASSPISGLDEGWYFGPGTRLTVL.

Details on this clonotype: A single base separates this from a much larger clone, so it may be a read error. V usage is TRBV12-3 or TRBV12-4 and J usage is TRBJ2-3; TRBD1 might be the D (6 bases). The J call may be incorrect, as the DNA end agrees better with TRBJ1-5. The CDR3 consists of 14 residues. The CDR3 reads CASSLGGSTDTQHF. CDR3 coding DNA: TGTGCCAGCTCACTAGGGGGTAGCACAGATACGCAGCATTTT.

This chain connects TRBV20-1 to TRBJ2-1; D possibly uses TRBD1 or TRBD2 (5 bases each). Germline V gene data show CDR1 as DFQATT and CDR2 as SNEGSKA (reference sequence). CDR3 length: 14 residues. V lost 6 bases to trimming and J lost 2 bases, with 14 bases between them. CDR3 region: CSARSGTTYNEQFF. The CDR3 region has the DNA TGCAGTGCCAGATCCGGGACCACCTACAATGAGCAGTTCTTC.

This sequence joins TRBV29-1 and TRBJ2-3; possibly TRBD2 for D (5 bases). Deletions cut 2 bases from V and 6 bases from J, with 6 bases between. CDR1 and CDR2 (germline): SQVTM, ANQGSEA. The CDR3 is 11 residues long. The CDR3 here is CSVETSDTQYF. The CDR3 DNA reads TGCAGCGTTGAAACTAGTGATACGCAGTATTTT.

Turning to this clonotype: The junction and the germline gene differ at one end; a read error may be behind it. The chain is built from TRBV12-3 or TRBV12-4 and TRBJ2-2, with D uncertain. CDR3 size: 12 residues. CDR3 amino acids: CSSSLGTGELFF. Written as DNA, the CDR3 is TGTTCCAGCAGTTTGGGCACCGGGGAGCTGTTTTTT.

This clonotype occurred a few times. The rearrangement uses TRBV29-1 and TRBJ2-5, with D possibly being TRBD1 (6 bases). V lost 4 bases to trimming and J lost 5 bases, with 23 bases between them. CDR3 length: 16 residues. Germline V lookup: CDR1 SQVTM, CDR2 ANQGSEA. CDR3 in DNA: TGCAGCGTTGGGGGAATGGACAGCGCCCCGAGGGAGACCCAGTACTTC. Translated: CSVGGMDSAPRETQYF.

This clonotype has ten or more counts. The chain links TRBV29-1 to TRBJ2-1; 9 bases match TRBD2. Germline loops: CDR1 SQVTM, CDR2 ANQGSEA. The CDR3 spans 14 residues. J was trimmed by 6 bases and V by 6 bases; bases with no gene match: 9. The CDR3 spells CSVQTSGGSNEQFF. Written as DNA, the CDR3 is TGCAGCGTCCAGACTAGCGGAGGGTCCAATGAGCAGTTCTTC.

This clonotype was detected a few times. This chain connects TRBV27 to TRBJ1-4; D unclear. Germline V lookup: CDR1 MNHEY, CDR2 SMNVEV (reference sequence). V dropped 5 bases and J dropped 6 bases, with 16 bases sitting between them. The CDR3 is 15 amino acids. In DNA, the CDR3 is TGTGCCAGCAGTGCCGGCCCCTTTCGGGATGAAAAACTGTTTTTT. It specifies CASSAGPFRDEKLFF.

The chain joins TRBV20-1 to TRBJ2-3, with D perhaps TRBD2 (6 bases). The CDR3 extends over 14 amino acids. Trimming removed 5 bases at V and 2 bases at J, with 14 bases between. From germline, CDR1 is DFQATT and CDR2 SNEGSKA (reference sequence). The CDR3 sequence: CSALRGTPTDTQYF. In DNA, the CDR3 is TGCAGTGCTCTTCGCGGGACCCCCACAGATACGCAGTATTTT.

V and J are TRBV3-1 and TRBJ2-3, with 11 bases fitting TRBD2. With 6 bases clipped from V and 2 bases from J, the junction kept 7 bases outside the gene matches. Germline CDR1 LGHDT, CDR2 YNNKEL (reference sequence). The CDR3 spans 16 residues. CDR3: CASSPLAGGITDTQYF. The CDR3 DNA reads as TGTGCCAGCAGTCCCCTAGCGGGGGGTATCACAGATACGCAGTATTTT.

The sample holds a few counts of this clonotype. The gene calls are TRBV21-1 and TRBJ2-7; no DNA check was done on the table's D call, TRBD2. TRBV21-1 is annotated as a pseudogene. This CDR3 has 15 amino acids. CDR3 amino acids: CASSNGGRTSYEQYF. The CDR3 bases are TGTGCCAGCAGCAATGGAGGGAGGACCTCCTACGAGCAGTACTTC.

In its sample, this clonotype was seen a few times. In DNA, the CDR3 is TGTGCCAGCAGCTTAGGCAGGGGCAATCAGCCCCAGCATTTT. Protein sequence: CASSLGRGNQPQHF. The chain uses TRBV13 and TRBJ1-5; D may be TRBD1 (5 bases). Trimming removed 0 bases from V and 2 bases from J, with 5 bases in between. This CDR3 spans 14 amino acids. Per germline, CDR1 PRHDT and CDR2 FYEKMQ (reference sequence).

This clonotype has at least ten counts. The CDR3: CASSFQGNTEAFF. As DNA, the CDR3 is TGTGCCAGCAGCTTCCAGGGGAACACTGAAGCTTTCTTT. The chain combines TRBV7-9 with TRBJ1-1, with D possibly matching TRBD1 (5 bases). The CDR3 sequence is 13 residues long. The germline CDR1 and CDR2 sequences are SEHNR and FQNEAQ (reference sequence). Trimming removed 3 bases from V and 1 base from J, with 6 bases in between.